This T cell receptor (beta chain) originates from a study of regulatory T cells in long-lasting Graves disease. Overall study findings and caveats: Patients with persistent Graves' had lower TCR diversity than newly diagnosed patients.

This clonotype was seen repeatedly, ten times or more. The antigen remains unidentified. The time point is: newly diagnosed GD, antithyroid drugs for less than 3 months. Generation of the TCR library employed RNA extracted from PBMCs. From an endocrinology department in Xi'an, China, came the patients. Arm-PCR with iRepertoire HTBI primers amplified the CDR3 regions for these TCR beta libraries. Original processing methods: Gene usage covered approximately 60 TRBV and about 15 TRBJ segments. TCRdb reprocessed the multiplex PCR reads with MiXCR, giving one entry per CDR3 protein. These V and J calls originate from TCRdb's pipeline instead of the authors' own analysis. The table has around 400,000 distinct CDR3 sequences, roughly 10% seen once. The same specimen was also included in a second study, on T cells in Graves' hyperthyroidism and ophthalmopathy. That study reports: Most expanded thyroid clonotypes above 0.001 recurred in blood.

The receptor was isolated from a young woman with Graves disease. The sequenced sample was peripheral blood mononuclear cells (PBMCs), obtained at new diagnosis, from a patient treated with antithyroid drugs.

The CDR3 bases are TGTGCCAGCGGTCAAGGTCAGTACCAGCAAGCTTTCTTT. Its translation is CASGQGQYQQAFF. The chain uses TRBV7-2 and TRBJ1-1; D uncertain. Looked up from germline, CDR1 is SGHTA and CDR2 is FQGNSA. V lost 8 bases and J 9 bases, leaving 19 bases between the germline ends. The CDR3 loop spans 13 amino acids. The complete variable domain, with remaining parts taken from reference TRBV7-2 and TRBJ1-1, reads GAGVSQSPSNKVTEKGKDVELRCDPISGHTALYWYRQSLGQGLEFLIYFQGNSAPDKSGLPSDRFSAERTGGSVSTLTIQRTQQEDSAVYLCASGQGQYQQAFFGQGTRLTVV.